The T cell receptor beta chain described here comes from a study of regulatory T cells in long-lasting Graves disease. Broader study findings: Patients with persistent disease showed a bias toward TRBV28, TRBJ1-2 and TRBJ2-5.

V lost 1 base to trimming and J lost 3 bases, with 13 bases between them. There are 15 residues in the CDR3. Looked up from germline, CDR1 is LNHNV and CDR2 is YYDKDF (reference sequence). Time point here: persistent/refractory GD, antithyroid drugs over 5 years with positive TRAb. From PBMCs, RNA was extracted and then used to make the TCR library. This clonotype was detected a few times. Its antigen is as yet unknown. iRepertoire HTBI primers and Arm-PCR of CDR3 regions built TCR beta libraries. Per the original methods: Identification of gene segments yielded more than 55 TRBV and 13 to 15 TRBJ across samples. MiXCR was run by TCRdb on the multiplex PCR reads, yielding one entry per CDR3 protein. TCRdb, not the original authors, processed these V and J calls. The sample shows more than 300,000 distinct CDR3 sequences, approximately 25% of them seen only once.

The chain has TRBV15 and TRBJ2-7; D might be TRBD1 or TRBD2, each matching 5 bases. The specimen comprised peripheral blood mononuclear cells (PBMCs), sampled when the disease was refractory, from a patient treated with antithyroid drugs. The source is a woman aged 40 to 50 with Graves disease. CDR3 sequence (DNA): TGTGCCACCAGCAGAGGACGGGGACCAAACTACGAGCAGTACTTC. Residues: CATSRGRGPNYEQYF. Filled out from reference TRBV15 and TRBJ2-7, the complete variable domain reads DAMVIQNPRYQVTQFGKPVTLSCSQTLNHNVMYWYQQKSSQAPKLLFHYYDKDFNNEADTPDNFQSRRPNTSFCFLDIRSPGLGDTAMYLCATSRGRGPNYEQYFGPGTRLTVT.